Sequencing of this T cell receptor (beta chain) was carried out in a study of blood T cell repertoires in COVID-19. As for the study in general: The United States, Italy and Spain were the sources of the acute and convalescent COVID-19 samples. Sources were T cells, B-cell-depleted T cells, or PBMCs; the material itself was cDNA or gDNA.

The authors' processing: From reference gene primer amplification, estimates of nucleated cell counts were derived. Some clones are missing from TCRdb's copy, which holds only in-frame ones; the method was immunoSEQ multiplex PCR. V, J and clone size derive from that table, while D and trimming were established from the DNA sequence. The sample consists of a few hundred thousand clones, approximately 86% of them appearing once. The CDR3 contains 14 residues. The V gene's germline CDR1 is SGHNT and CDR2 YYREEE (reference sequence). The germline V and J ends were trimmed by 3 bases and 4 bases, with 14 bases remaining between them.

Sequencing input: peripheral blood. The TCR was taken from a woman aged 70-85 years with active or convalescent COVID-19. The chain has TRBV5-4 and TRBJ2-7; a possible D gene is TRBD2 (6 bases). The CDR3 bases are TGTGCCAGCAGCTCAACCGGGACTCGGTACGAGCAGTACTTC. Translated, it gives CASSSTGTRYEQYF.